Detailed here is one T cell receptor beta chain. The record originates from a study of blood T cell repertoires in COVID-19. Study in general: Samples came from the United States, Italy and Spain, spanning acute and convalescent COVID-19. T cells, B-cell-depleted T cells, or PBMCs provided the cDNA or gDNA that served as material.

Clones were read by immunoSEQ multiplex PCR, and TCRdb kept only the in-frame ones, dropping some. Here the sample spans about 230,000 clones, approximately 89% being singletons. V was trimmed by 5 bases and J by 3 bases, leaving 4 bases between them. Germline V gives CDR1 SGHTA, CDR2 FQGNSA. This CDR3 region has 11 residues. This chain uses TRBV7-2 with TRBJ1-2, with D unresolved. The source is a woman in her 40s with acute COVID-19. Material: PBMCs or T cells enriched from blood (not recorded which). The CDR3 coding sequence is TGTGCCAGCAGCCCTGACTATGGCTACACCTTC. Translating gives CASSPDYGYTF.